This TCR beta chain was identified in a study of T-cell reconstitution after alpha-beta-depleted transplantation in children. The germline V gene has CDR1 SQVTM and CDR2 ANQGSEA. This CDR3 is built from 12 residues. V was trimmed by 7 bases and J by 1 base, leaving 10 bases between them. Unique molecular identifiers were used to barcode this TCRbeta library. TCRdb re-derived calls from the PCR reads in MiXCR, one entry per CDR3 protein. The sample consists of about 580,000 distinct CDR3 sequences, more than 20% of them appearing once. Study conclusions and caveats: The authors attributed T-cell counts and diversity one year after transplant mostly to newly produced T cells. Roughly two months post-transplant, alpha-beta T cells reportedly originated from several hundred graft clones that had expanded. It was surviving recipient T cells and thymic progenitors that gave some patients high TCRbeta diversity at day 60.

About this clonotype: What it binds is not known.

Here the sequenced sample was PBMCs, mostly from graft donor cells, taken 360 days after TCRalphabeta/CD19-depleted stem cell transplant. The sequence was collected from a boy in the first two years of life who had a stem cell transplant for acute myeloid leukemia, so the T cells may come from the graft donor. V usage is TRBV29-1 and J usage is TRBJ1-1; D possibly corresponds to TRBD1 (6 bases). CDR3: CSAGQSNTEAFF. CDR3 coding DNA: TGCAGCGCCGGACAGTCGAACACTGAAGCTTTCTTT.